A selection of T cell receptor beta chains follows, all from one sample in a study of blood T cell repertoires in COVID-19. The method was immunoSEQ multiplex PCR; TCRdb's version includes in-frame clones alone and lacks a portion of them. The sample has tens of thousands of clones; roughly 85% are singletons. The sequenced sample was peripheral blood. These receptors were obtained from a woman of 80 years or more with active or convalescent COVID-19. The CDR3 runs from the conserved cysteine through the conserved F or W. The D gene is left open where the match is weak. Where a row states a size, it is once, few, many or the class of an expanded clone; other rows omit it.

abundance	v_gene	d_gene	j_gene	CDR3aa	CDR3nt
NA	TRBV28	NA	TRBJ2-1	CASRRLGGSYNEQFF	TGTGCCAGCAGGAGGTTGGGGGGCTCCTACAATGAGCAGTTCTTC
NA	TRBV6-5	NA	TRBJ1-2	CASREGLSYGYTF	TGTGCCAGCAGAGAGGGTCTTTCTTATGGCTACACCTTC
once	TRBV5-6	NA	TRBJ1-6	CASSRRGSYNSPLHF	TGTGCCAGCAGCCGACGGGGCTCCTATAATTCACCCCTCCACTTT
NA	TRBV9	NA	TRBJ2-7	CASSAQTGGASYEQYF	TGTGCCAGCAGCGCCCAGACAGGAGGAGCCTCCTACGAGCAGTACTTC
NA	TRBV6-2/TRBV6-3	TRBD2	TRBJ2-5	CASSTAASGDQETQYF	TGTGCCAGCAGTACGGCGGCTAGCGGGGACCAAGAGACCCAGTACTTC
NA	TRBV27	TRBD2	TRBJ2-7	CASRGSGRDPYEQYF	TGTGCCAGCAGAGGTAGCGGGAGGGACCCATACGAGCAGTACTTC
NA	TRBV19	NA	TRBJ2-3	CASSGGGTSTDTQYF	TGTGCCAGTAGTGGTGGGGGGACGAGCACAGATACGCAGTATTTT
once	TRBV10-3	NA	TRBJ1-2	CAISPGGGSRYGYTF	TGTGCCATCAGCCCCGGCGGAGGGAGTAGGTATGGCTACACCTTC
NA	TRBV4-1	TRBD1	TRBJ1-6	CASSQDPLWGQGPSPLHF	TGCGCCAGCAGCCAAGATCCTCTCTGGGGACAGGGCCCTTCACCCCTCCACTTT
once	TRBV6-1	TRBD1	TRBJ2-7	CASSERQGVYEQYF	TGTGCCAGCAGTGAACGACAGGGAGTCTACGAGCAGTACTTC
once	TRBV28	NA	TRBJ1-5	CASSVFPPGSNQPQHF	TGTGCCAGCAGTGTATTCCCCCCGGGTAGCAATCAGCCCCAGCATTTT
once	TRBV11-3	NA	TRBJ1-4	CASSRKPQGGLFF	TGTGCCAGCAGCCGGAAGCCACAAGGAGGGCTGTTTTTT
NA	TRBV27	NA	TRBJ2-7	CASSPTTLAAYYEQYF	TGTGCCAGCAGTCCAACTACCTTAGCGGCCTACTACGAGCAGTACTTC
NA	TRBV12-5	NA	TRBJ1-1	CASGRTVEAFF	TGTGCTAGTGGTCGGACAGTTGAAGCTTTCTTT
NA	TRBV2	NA	TRBJ1-2	CASSGSITTRGPAVAYGYTF	TGTGCCAGCAGTGGCTCCATAACTACCAGGGGTCCGGCGGTGGCGTATGGCTACACCTTC
NA	TRBV9	NA	TRBJ1-2	CASSEPGLYGYTF	TGTGCCAGCAGTGAGCCAGGACTATATGGCTACACCTTC
few	TRBV4-2	TRBD2	TRBJ2-1	CASSQASGSSYNEQFF	TGTGCCAGCAGCCAAGCTAGCGGGAGCTCCTACAATGAGCAGTTCTTC
NA	TRBV7-2	TRBD2	TRBJ2-2	CASSGGGAVGTGELFF	TGTGCCAGCAGCGGCGGGGGGGCCGTTGGGACCGGGGAGCTGTTTTTT
NA	TRBV10-3	NA	TRBJ1-6	CAISADSSYNSPLHF	TGTGCCATCAGCGCGGACAGCTCCTATAATTCACCCCTCCACTTT
NA	TRBV7-2	TRBD1	TRBJ2-7	CASTEDRSVSYEQYF	TGTGCCAGCACCGAGGACAGGTCGGTATCCTACGAGCAGTACTTC
NA	TRBV6-5	NA	TRBJ2-3	CASQAQTDTQYF	TGTGCGAGCCAGGCCCAGACAGATACGCAGTATTTT
NA	TRBV5-4	NA	TRBJ1-2	CASFGMGLRTYGYTF	TGTGCCAGCTTTGGGATGGGACTCCGAACCTATGGCTACACCTTC
NA	TRBV7-6	NA	TRBJ2-7	CASSTIGGEQYF	TGTGCCAGCAGTACTATCGGCGGGGAGCAGTACTTC
NA	TRBV30	TRBD1	TRBJ1-6	CAWIGTGSSTYNSPLHF	TGTGCCTGGATCGGGACAGGTAGTAGCACCTATAATTCACCCCTCCACTTT
NA	TRBV9	NA	TRBJ1-1	CASNEGGGRNTEAFF	TGTGCCAGCAACGAAGGTGGGGGGAGGAACACTGAAGCTTTCTTT
NA	TRBV28	TRBD1	TRBJ1-5	CASFPGRGVNQPQHF	TGTGCCAGCTTCCCCGGCAGGGGGGTCAATCAGCCCCAGCATTTT
once	TRBV19	NA	TRBJ1-1	CASGYRATMNTEAFF	TGTGCCAGTGGCTACAGGGCAACAATGAACACTGAAGCTTTCTTT
NA	TRBV5-1	NA	TRBJ1-4	CASSDGFATNEKLFF	TGCGCCAGCAGCGACGGGTTCGCAACTAATGAAAAACTGTTTTTT
NA	TRBV7-2	NA	TRBJ1-5	CASSLSYSQPQHF	TGTGCCAGCAGCTTAAGTTATAGTCAGCCCCAGCATTTT
NA	TRBV10-3	NA	TRBJ1-5	CAIREGDTSNQPQHF	TGTGCCATCAGGGAAGGGGACACTAGCAATCAGCCCCAGCATTTT
NA	TRBV5-1	NA	TRBJ1-4	CASSPERGRATNEKLFF	TGCGCCAGCAGCCCAGAGCGGGGTAGGGCAACTAATGAAAAACTGTTTTTT
NA	TRBV28	TRBD2	TRBJ2-1	CASSSPTSGSNYNEQFF	TGTGCCAGCAGTTCCCCGACTAGCGGGAGTAACTACAATGAGCAGTTCTTC
NA	TRBV4-3	TRBD1	TRBJ1-2	CASSQEYLARDRNFYGYTF	TGCGCCAGCAGCCAAGAGTACTTAGCGCGGGACAGGAACTTCTATGGCTACACCTTC
few	TRBV7-2	NA	TRBJ1-1	CASSLARGTEAFF	TGTGCCAGCAGCTTAGCACGCGGAACTGAAGCTTTCTTT
NA	TRBV2	NA	TRBJ1-6	CASSDRTNNSPLHF	TGTGCCAGCAGTGACAGGACTAATAATTCACCCCTCCACTTT
NA	TRBV7-2	NA	TRBJ2-5	CASSSYGSEETQYF	TGTGCCAGCAGCTCTTACGGGTCTGAAGAGACCCAGTACTTC
NA	TRBV11-1	TRBD1	TRBJ2-7	CASSLDRDSWQYF	TGTGCCAGCAGCTTAGACCGGGACAGTTGGCAGTACTTC
NA	TRBV19	NA	TRBJ1-4	CASSISEQTNEKLFF	TGTGCCAGTAGTATTTCCGAGCAAACTAATGAAAAACTGTTTTTT
NA	TRBV7-9	NA	TRBJ1-1	CASSKTQGTGTEAFF	TGTGCCAGCAGCAAAACACAGGGCACCGGCACTGAAGCTTTCTTT
NA	TRBV5-1	NA	TRBJ1-3	CASSSLGNTIYF	TGCGCCAGCAGTAGTTTGGGAAACACCATATATTTT
NA	TRBV10-3	NA	TRBJ1-1	CAISEMGLSSEAFF	TGTGCCATCAGTGAGATGGGACTCTCGAGTGAAGCTTTCTTT
NA	TRBV7-3	TRBD1	TRBJ1-1	CASSFNRGSTEAFF	TGTGCCAGCAGCTTCAACAGGGGTAGCACTGAAGCTTTCTTT
NA	TRBV4-2	NA	TRBJ2-2	CASSQVTGVTGELFF	TGTGCCAGCAGCCAAGTTACAGGTGTCACCGGGGAGCTGTTTTTT
NA	TRBV5-4	TRBD1	TRBJ1-2	CASSYGQGGGYGYTF	TGTGCCAGCAGTTACGGACAGGGAGGCGGTTATGGCTACACCTTC
NA	TRBV19	TRBD2	TRBJ2-7	CAKGSGVYEQYF	TGTGCCAAAGGGAGCGGGGTCTACGAGCAGTACTTC
NA	TRBV29-1	NA	TRBJ1-2	CSVGAPNYGYTF	TGCAGCGTTGGGGCACCAAACTATGGCTACACCTTC
NA	TRBV7-2	NA	TRBJ1-2	CASRVANIYGYTF	TGTGCCAGCCGGGTGGCAAACATCTATGGCTACACCTTC
NA	TRBV2	TRBD2	TRBJ2-1	CAGTSGRGPYNEQFF	TGTGCAGGGACTAGCGGGAGGGGACCTTACAATGAGCAGTTCTTC
once	TRBV4-1	NA	TRBJ1-2	CASSQGRGTNYGYTF	TGCGCCAGCAGCCAAGGGCGAGGGACTAACTATGGCTACACCTTC
NA	TRBV7-9	NA	TRBJ1-6	CASSLSRDKSRLSPLHF	TGTGCCAGCAGCCTTTCCCGGGACAAATCACGACTGTCACCCCTCCACTTT
NA	TRBV7-2	NA	TRBJ2-3	CASRSGVLGTQYF	TGTGCCAGCAGATCCGGGGTTCTGGGTACGCAGTATTTT
NA	TRBV4-3	TRBD2	TRBJ2-1	CASSQGLADYNEQFF	TGCGCCAGCAGCCAAGGACTAGCGGATTACAATGAGCAGTTCTTC
NA	TRBV5-1	NA	TRBJ2-4	CASSPGDRVGNIQYF	TGCGCCAGCAGCCCGGGGGACAGAGTTGGAAACATTCAGTACTTC